The rows below give T cell receptor beta chains drawn from one sample of a study of T cell responses to AZD1222 COVID-19 vaccine. Sequenced by immunoSEQ multiplex PCR; TCRdb stores in-frame clones only, minus some. The sample holds roughly 270,000 clones, 90% to 95% seen once. The source was peripheral blood, collected 28 days after the second AZD1222 dose. Source of these receptors: an adult who received the AZD1222 COVID-19 vaccine. Both conserved end residues are part of each CDR3. The D gene is left open where the match is weak. Clone size, where shown, is once, few, many, or a class for clones that have expanded.

J	size	V	D	CDR3	DNA
TRBJ2-7	NA	TRBV7-2	NA	CASSLIHGSYEQYF	TGTGCCAGCAGCTTAATTCACGGTTCCTACGAGCAGTACTTC
TRBJ1-1	NA	TRBV28	NA	CASSFWVENTEAFF	TGTGCCAGCAGTTTTTGGGTGGAAAACACTGAAGCTTTCTTT
TRBJ2-3	NA	TRBV21-1	NA	CASSPQEGLETDTQYF	TGTGCCAGCAGCCCCCAGGAGGGACTAGAAACAGATACGCAGTATTTT
TRBJ2-2	once	TRBV5-4	TRBD2	CASSPGGGRASGELFF	TGTGCCAGCAGCCCGGGGGGCGGGAGGGCCAGCGGGGAGCTGTTTTTT
TRBJ1-1	NA	TRBV5-1	NA	CASSAQGEAFF	TGCGCCAGCAGCGCACAGGGTGAAGCTTTCTTT
TRBJ1-2	NA	TRBV24-1	NA	CATSDSSGTLGNYGYTF	TGTGCCACCAGTGATTCCTCCGGGACCCTGGGCAACTATGGCTACACCTTC
TRBJ2-7	NA	TRBV19	NA	CAGVAEPSYEQYF	TGTGCCGGAGTGGCTGAACCCTCCTACGAGCAGTACTTC
TRBJ2-1	NA	TRBV5-1	NA	CASSLVGLSYNEQFF	TGCGCCAGCAGCTTGGTTGGTCTCTCCTACAATGAGCAGTTCTTC
TRBJ1-5	NA	TRBV18	NA	CASSYTGYSNQPQHF	TGTGCCAGCTCGTACACAGGATATAGCAATCAGCCCCAGCATTTT
TRBJ2-7	NA	TRBV5-1	NA	CASSLGRANEQYF	TGCGCCAGCAGCTTGGGCAGGGCAAACGAGCAGTACTTC
TRBJ1-5	NA	TRBV3-1/TRBV3-2	NA	CASSPSTSQPQHF	TGTGCCAGCAGCCCTAGCACGAGCCAGCCCCAGCATTTT
TRBJ1-2	NA	TRBV12-3/TRBV12-4	NA	CASSLQGDYGYTF	TGTGCCAGCAGTCTTCAGGGAGACTATGGCTACACCTTC
TRBJ1-4	NA	TRBV7-3	TRBD1	CATYRGEKLFF	TGTGCGACTTACAGGGGTGAAAAACTGTTTTTT
TRBJ1-2	NA	TRBV28	TRBD1	CASNHRLEGAVNYGYTF	TGTGCCAGCAACCACAGGCTGGAGGGGGCGGTGAACTATGGCTACACCTTC
TRBJ2-7	NA	TRBV24-1	TRBD1	CATSDPGTGLNF	TGTGCCACCAGTGATCCCGGGACAGGCCTAAACTTC
TRBJ2-7	NA	TRBV24-1	NA	CATSAGDGEQYF	TGTGCCACCAGTGCCGGTGACGGCGAGCAGTACTTC
TRBJ2-5	NA	TRBV19	NA	CASSAWDQETQYF	TGTGCCAGTAGTGCCTGGGACCAAGAGACCCAGTACTTC